This TCR beta chain was identified in a study of somatic mutations in cytotoxic T cells in rheumatoid arthritis. Profiling relied on immunoSEQ multiplex PCR, and the TCRdb table lists in-frame clones only, not all of them. The table has just under 30,000 clones, around nine tenths seen once. V shed 6 bases and J shed 8 bases, with 22 bases lying between them. The germline V gene has CDR1 SGHTA and CDR2 FQGTGA. The CDR3 is 15 amino acids. The rearrangement uses TRBV7-3 and TRBJ1-2, with a tentative D call TRBD1 (5 bases). The sample taken for sequencing was CD8+ T cells sorted from blood. The receptor was derived from an adult with rheumatoid arthritis. CDR3 sequence: CASSPSEGHREGYTF. In nucleotides, the CDR3 is TGTGCCAGCAGTCCTAGTGAAGGACATCGCGAAGGCTACACCTTC.